Below, 27 T cell receptor beta chains from the same sample are listed, as sequenced in a study of identical twins (dated by TCRdb to the mid-2010s). The library was produced with 5' RACE. This sample was sequenced with an Illumina HiSeq 2000. TCRdb took the public reads, trimmed them with fastp at Q25, ran MiXCR for clone calling and kept in-frame beta chains. Rows are unified per CDR3 protein, each entry keeping the most common DNA and genes. Across this sample there are a few hundred thousand distinct CDR3 sequences, with 7.5% to 10% seen only once. The ten largest account for roughly 3.2% of the sample. These sequences were also reported in another study, on yellow fever vaccine responses in identical twins.

Sequencing used PBMCs. These receptors were obtained from a young woman in good health.

This clonotype was counted many times. CDR3 protein: CASSDGTGVATEAFF. CDR3 bases: TGTGCCAGCAGTGATGGGACAGGGGTGGCCACTGAAGCTTTCTTT. The V call is TRBV6-4, the J call TRBJ1-1, with 10 nucleotides matching TRBD1. V lost 3 bases to trimming and J lost 4 bases; unmatched junction nucleotides: 5. This CDR3 spans 15 amino acids. The germline gives CDR1 MRHNA, CDR2 SNTAGT.

This clonotype was seen a handful of times. The genes are TRBV12-5 and TRBJ2-5, with a tentative D call TRBD2 (6 bases). CDR1 is LGHNT and CDR2 is FRNRAP in the germline V gene. Trimming removed 4 bases at V and 3 bases at J, with 15 bases between. This CDR3 spans 15 amino acids. The CDR3 is CASGSPRTTKETQYF. CDR3 bases: TGTGCTAGTGGTTCCCCACGGACTACCAAAGAGACCCAGTACTTC.

This clonotype was detected ten times or more. This chain joins TRBV5-1 and TRBJ2-1; 12 bases fit TRBD2. The V segment lost 4 bases and the J segment 7 bases; nucleotides outside the gene matches: 6. The CDR3 has 15 residues. Germline V gene lookup returns CDR1 SGHRS and CDR2 YFSETQ. The chain's CDR3 is CASSLSSGGANEQFF. As DNA, the CDR3 is TGCGCCAGCAGCCTGTCTAGCGGGGGGGCAAATGAGCAGTTCTTC.

The gene calls are TRBV4-2 and TRBJ1-5; 10 positions match TRBD1. The CDR3 length is 14 residues. With 4 bases clipped from V and 5 bases from J, the junction kept 2 bases outside the gene matches. CDR1 LGHNA and CDR2 YNFKEQ come from the germline V gene. CDR3: CASSLDRGDQPQHF. In DNA form, the CDR3 reads TGTGCCAGCAGCCTGGACAGGGGGGATCAGCCCCAGCATTTT.

This clonotype was counted only a few times. This chain joins TRBV27 and TRBJ2-3; no clear D gene. Trimming shortened V by 2 bases and J by 2 bases, and 11 bases separated the two germline ends. CDR1 and CDR2 (germline): MNHEY, SMNVEV (reference sequence). The CDR3 extends over 15 amino acids. The CDR3 DNA reads TGTGCCAGCAGTTTAGGTGACCTAGACACAGATACGCAGTATTTT. Translating it yields CASSLGDLDTDTQYF.

This clonotype was seen only a few times. The chain is built from TRBV7-3 and TRBJ2-7; the D is unclear. From germline, CDR1 is SGHTA and CDR2 FQGTGA. This CDR3 is built from 14 residues. V lost 1 base and J 6 bases, leaving 13 bases between the germline ends. This chain's CDR3 is CASSLNPTWTEQYF. CDR3 DNA: TGTGCCAGCAGCTTAAACCCGACATGGACCGAGCAGTACTTC. Full variable domain (outside the CDR3, taken from reference TRBV7-3 and TRBJ2-7): GAGVSQTPSNKVTEKGKYVELRCDPISGHTALYWYRQSLGQGPEFLIYFQGTGAADDSGLPNDRFFAVRPEGSVSTLKIQRTERGDSAVYLCASSLNPTWTEQYFGPGTRLTVT.

In this sample, this clonotype turned up many times. The rearrangement uses TRBV21-1 and TRBJ2-4; TRBD1 reflects the table's D call only, with no check against the DNA. TRBV21-1 is annotated as a pseudogene. The CDR3 totals 16 residues. The CDR3 is CASSKKKGYKSDIQYF. The CDR3 DNA follows: TGTGCCAGCAGCAAAAAAAAGGGGTACAAGAGCGACATTCAGTACTTC.

The table lists this clonotype with a few counts. The CDR3 protein is CASTVRWTSVGNEQFF. The CDR3, as DNA: TGTGCCAGCACCGTACGTTGGACTAGCGTCGGGAATGAGCAGTTCTTC. The genes are TRBV7-8 and TRBJ2-1, with 9 positions matching TRBD2. This CDR3 contains 16 residues. Trimming at V came to 7 bases and at J to 7 bases, leaving 14 bases not matched to a gene. Per the germline V gene, CDR1 is SGHVS and CDR2 is FQNEAQ.

The chain links TRBV7-2 to TRBJ1-2, with D possibly TRBD1 on 6 matching bases. Germline CDR1 reads SGHTA; CDR2 reads FQGNSA. The CDR3 spans 15 residues. V gave up 4 bases and J gave up 5 bases, with 17 bases separating them. CDR3 sequence reads: CASSSEADSIYGYTF. The CDR3 nucleotides read TGTGCCAGCAGCTCCGAGGCGGACAGCATTTATGGCTACACCTTC. Together with reference TRBV7-2 and TRBJ1-2, the CDR3 gives the full variable domain: GAGVSQSPSNKVTEKGKDVELRCDPISGHTALYWYRQSLGQGLEFLIYFQGNSAPDKSGLPSDRFSAERTGGSVSTLTIQRTQQEDSAVYLCASSSEADSIYGYTFGSGTRLTVV.

This chain joins TRBV7-2 and TRBJ2-7, with TRBD2 matching over 11 bases. Germline loops: CDR1 SGHTA, CDR2 FQGNSA. This CDR3 has 15 amino acids. V trimming: 2 bases; J trimming: 6 bases; junction bases outside the gene matches: 6. CDR3 DNA: TGTGCCAGCAGCTTAACTAGCGGGAGTTACGGCGAGCAGTACTTC. Amino acids: CASSLTSGSYGEQYF. The whole variable domain, remainder taken from reference TRBV7-2 and TRBJ2-7, is GAGVSQSPSNKVTEKGKDVELRCDPISGHTALYWYRQSLGQGLEFLIYFQGNSAPDKSGLPSDRFSAERTGGSVSTLTIQRTQQEDSAVYLCASSLTSGSYGEQYFGPGTRLTVT.

Many counts were recorded for this clonotype. This rearrangement joins TRBV3-1 to TRBJ2-2; TRBD2 matches at 14 bases. This CDR3 spans 19 amino acids. V lost 1 base, J lost 4 bases, and 8 bases stayed unmatched. Germline values: CDR1 LGHDT, CDR2 YNNKEL (reference sequence). In nucleotides, the CDR3 is TGTGCCAGCAGCCAAGTAGGACTAGCGGGAGGTCGGTCCACCGGGGAGCTGTTTTTT. Its protein product is CASSQVGLAGGRSTGELFF.

This clonotype was seen repeatedly, ten times or more. J is TRBJ2-7 and V is TRBV2; D remains unclear. The CDR3 totals 15 residues. Germline-derived CDR1 and CDR2 are SNHLY and FYNNEI. The germline V and J ends were trimmed by 0 bases and 2 bases, with 11 bases remaining between them. CDR3 bases: TGTGCCAGCAGTGAAGCTTGGCAGACCACCTACGAGCAGTACTTC. Translating it yields CASSEAWQTTYEQYF.

This clonotype was detected many times. This chain links TRBV6-5 with TRBJ2-7; D call uncertain. The CDR3 loop spans 16 amino acids. Germline CDR1 MNHEY, CDR2 SVGAGI. Trimming pared 4 bases from V and 2 bases from J, leaving 18 bases between. The CDR3: CASSSLLHQVTYEQYF. In DNA form, the CDR3 reads TGTGCCAGCAGTTCACTGCTCCATCAGGTGACCTACGAGCAGTACTTC.

This clonotype was seen a handful of times. V and J are TRBV19 and TRBJ1-3; 11 bases match TRBD1. V gave up 6 bases and J gave up 0 bases; unmatched junction bases: 7. CDR1 LNHDA and CDR2 SQIVND come from the germline V gene (reference sequence). The CDR3 has 17 residues. The DNA for the CDR3 is TGTGCCAGTAGCCCCAGGACAGGGGGCGGCTCTGGAAACACCATATATTTT. The encoded protein is CASSPRTGGGSGNTIYF.

There are a few counts of this clonotype. The chain uses TRBV6-2 or TRBV6-3 and TRBJ1-1, with D unclear. Trimming pared 2 bases from V and 10 bases from J, leaving 11 bases between. The CDR3 totals 12 residues. Germline-derived CDR1 and CDR2 are MNHEY and SVGEGT. The CDR3 DNA is TGTGCCAGCAGTTACCCTCAAAAGGGAGCTTTCTTT. Translated, it gives CASSYPQKGAFF.

This clonotype was counted a few times. The chain carries TRBV7-9 and TRBJ1-1, with a weak D call TRBD1 (6 bases). The CDR3 is 12 amino acids. Germline CDR1 and CDR2: SEHNR and FQNEAQ (reference sequence). V was pared by 1 base and J by 11 bases, with 11 bases between. The CDR3 here is CASSLDRAFAFF. The CDR3 region has the DNA TGTGCCAGCAGCTTAGACAGGGCTTTTGCTTTCTTT.

This clonotype has a handful of counts. The rearrangement links TRBV28 to TRBJ2-5; 12 bases line up with TRBD2. Germline CDR1 is MDHEN and CDR2 is SYDVKM. The CDR3 is 18 amino acids. The J segment lost 2 bases and the V segment lost 1 base, leaving 8 bases of the junction unmatched. The CDR3: CASSLYPSGGAGQETQYF. The DNA of the CDR3 is TGTGCCAGCAGTTTATACCCTAGCGGGGGGGCGGGGCAAGAGACCCAGTACTTC.

In its sample, this clonotype was seen a few times. The chain carries TRBV20-1 and TRBJ2-1; D unclear. The CDR3 runs to 12 residues. Trimming shortened V by 1 base and J by 8 bases, and 9 bases separated the two germline ends. CDR1 and CDR2 from the germline V gene are DFQATT and SNEGSKA (reference sequence). The CDR3 nucleotides read TGCAGTGCTAGAGGACAAGGATATGAGCAGTTCTTC. This encodes CSARGQGYEQFF.

V gene TRBV5-1 combines with J gene TRBJ2-7; 7 bases are shared with TRBD2. Trimming cost V 1 base and J 7 bases; bases outside gene matches: 5. From germline, CDR1 is SGHRS and CDR2 YFSETQ. This CDR3 region has 13 residues. The CDR3 nucleotides read TGCGCCAGCAGCTTGCTGCTAGCGGATGAGCAGTACTTC. Translated, it gives CASSLLLADEQYF.

This clonotype was counted a few times. The V and J genes are TRBV10-2 and TRBJ2-6; D ambiguous. Germline CDR1 reads WSHSY; CDR2 reads SAAADI. The CDR3 is 14 residues long. Trimming pared 4 bases from V and 3 bases from J, leaving 7 bases between. The CDR3 region is CASSAPLGANVLTF. CDR3 in DNA: TGCGCCAGCAGTGCCCCCCTTGGGGCCAACGTCCTGACTTTC.

At least ten counts were recorded for this clonotype. V and J are TRBV12-3 or TRBV12-4 and TRBJ1-1; D uncertain. The CDR3 has 13 residues. V was shortened by 4 bases and J by 6 bases, with 12 bases between the two germline ends. This chain's CDR3 is CASSYLGGSEAFF. CDR3 sequence (DNA): TGTGCCAGCAGTTATCTAGGAGGCTCTGAAGCTTTCTTT.

J is TRBJ1-2 and V is TRBV5-1, with TRBD1 as a possible D gene (6 bases). Germline lookup yields CDR1 SGHRS and CDR2 YFSETQ. The CDR3 length is 13 residues. Trimming pared 7 bases from V and 7 bases from J, leaving 17 bases between. The CDR3 DNA reads as TGCGCCAGCCACCCCCCCGGGGGCGCTGGCTACACCTTC. Amino acid sequence: CASHPPGGAGYTF.

This clonotype occurred a few times. V usage is TRBV9 and J usage is TRBJ2-3; D uncertain. This CDR3 has 13 amino acids. Trimming pared 3 bases from V and 14 bases from J, leaving 19 bases between. The germline V gene encodes CDR1 SGDLS and CDR2 YYNGEE. CDR3 residues: CASSGGRSGVVYF. For the CDR3, the DNA is TGTGCCAGCAGCGGTGGACGGAGTGGAGTAGTGTATTTT.

Many counts were recorded for this clonotype. This chain uses TRBV12-3 or TRBV12-4 with TRBJ1-3; possibly TRBD1 for D (5 bases). V lost 2 bases to trimming and J lost 3 bases, with 11 bases between them. CDR3 length: 15 amino acids. DNA for the CDR3: TGTGCCAGCAGTTTACTCGGGACCGATGGAAACACCATATATTTT. As protein: CASSLLGTDGNTIYF.

Notes on this clonotype: A read error may be the cause here, since a much bigger clone is one base away. The chain links TRBV11-2 to TRBJ2-1, with 12 bases lining up with TRBD2. This CDR3 has 18 residues. Trimming took 4 bases from V and 1 from J; bases not matched to a gene: 8. The germline V gene encodes CDR1 SGHAT and CDR2 FQNNGV. The CDR3 nucleotides are TGTGCCAGCAGCTCGAACCCGACTAGCGGGAGTTCCTACAATGAGCAGTTCTTC. It yields the protein CASSSNPTSGSSYNEQFF. Based on the CDR3 plus reference TRBV11-2 and TRBJ2-1, the full variable domain is EAGVAQSPRYKIIEKRQSVAFWCNPISGHATLYWYQQILGQGPKLLIQFQNNGVVDDSQLPKDRFSAERLKGVDSTLKIQPAKLEDSAVYLCASSSNPTSGSSYNEQFFGPGTRLTVL.

This clonotype was recorded at least ten times. The gene calls are TRBV6-2 or TRBV6-3 and TRBJ2-2, with no clear D. V lost 8 bases to trimming and J lost 7 bases, with 14 bases between them. Germline V gene data show CDR1 as MNHEY and CDR2 as SVGEGT. The CDR3 is 13 amino acids. CDR3 in amino acids: CASEIDSLGELFF. The CDR3 bases are TGTGCCAGCGAAATTGACTCTCTCGGGGAGCTGTTTTTT.

The sample holds a few counts of this clonotype. V is TRBV12-3 or TRBV12-4 and J is TRBJ1-5, with unresolved D. Trimming shortened V by 5 bases and J by 0 bases, and 8 bases separated the two germline ends. The length of the CDR3 is 14 residues. Here the CDR3 reads CASSAYNSNQPQHF. Here the CDR3 DNA reads TGTGCCAGCAGTGCCTATAATAGCAATCAGCCCCAGCATTTT.